Below, 26 T cell receptor beta chains from the same sample are listed, as sequenced in a study of T cells in Graves' hyperthyroidism and ophthalmopathy. Authors of the study amplified TCR beta CDR3 regions from RNA transcripts. TCR CDR3 underwent first-round RT-PCR with the HTBI primer set. One entry per CDR3 protein results from TCRdb running MiXCR on the multiplex PCR reads. The table includes hundreds of thousands of distinct CDR3 sequences, 14% detected once. The sequencing input was blood. The source of these receptors is a woman aged 18 to 35 with Graves' hyperthyroidism.

This clonotype was counted a few times. This chain links TRBV29-1 with TRBJ2-7; 7 nucleotides agree with TRBD1. The CDR3 is 12 residues long. Germline V CDR1 and CDR2: SQVTM, ANQGSEA. Trimming cost V 5 bases and J 3 bases; bases outside gene matches: 4. CDR3 sequence reads: CSVQGDGYEQYF. The CDR3 nucleotides are TGCAGCGTTCAGGGGGACGGCTACGAGCAGTACTTC.

This clonotype came up a few times. The chain carries TRBV19 and TRBJ2-5, with D perhaps TRBD2 (5 bases). The ends were cut back, 3 bases at V and 1 base at J, with 9 bases in the middle. Germline-derived CDR1 and CDR2 are LNHDA and SQIVND (reference sequence). CDR3 length equals 14 residues. Written as DNA, the CDR3 is TGTGCCAGTAGTATGTGGGAGCTCCAAGAGACCCAGTACTTC. The encoded protein is CASSMWELQETQYF.

The J gene is TRBJ1-6, the V gene TRBV6-1; D uncertain. V dropped 8 bases and J dropped 2 bases, with 13 bases sitting between them. CDR3 size: 15 residues. From germline, CDR1 is MNHNS and CDR2 SASEGT. The CDR3 reads CASWVASAYNSPLHF. The CDR3 DNA is TGTGCCAGCTGGGTGGCCAGCGCCTATAATTCACCCCTCCACTTT.

For this clonotype: One end of the junction does not line up with germline, which may come from a read error. The rearrangement uses TRBV18 and TRBJ2-1; 11 positions match TRBD2. CDR3 length: 16 amino acids. CDR1 KGHSH and CDR2 LQKENI come from the germline V gene. As DNA, the CDR3 is TGTGCCGGCTCCCCAACTAGCGGGAGTTTCGACAATGGGCAGTTCTTC. The encoded protein is CAGSPTSGSFDNGQFF.

This clonotype was observed many times. The rearrangement joins TRBV11-2 to TRBJ2-7; TRBD2 matches at 10 bases. This CDR3 region has 17 residues. The V gene end was trimmed by 4 bases and the J gene end by 2 bases; junction bases not matched to a gene: 11. CDR1 is SGHAT and CDR2 is FQNNGV in the germline V gene. CDR3 amino acids: CASSSLGGTSVTYEQYF. The CDR3 nucleotides read TGTGCCAGCAGCTCACTAGGGGGGACTAGCGTAACCTACGAGCAGTACTTC.

This clonotype was picked up a small number of times. The chain recombines TRBV7-9 with TRBJ2-1, with D perhaps matching TRBD1 (5 bases). Germline CDR1 reads SEHNR; CDR2 reads FQNEAQ (reference sequence). CDR3 length: 14 residues. The V end lost 1 base, the J end lost 13 bases, and 17 bases lay between the germline ends. CDR3 bases: TGTGCCAGCAGCTTAGATGGGGCGGAGCCACTCCAGTTCTTC. The encoded protein is CASSLDGAEPLQFF.

J is TRBJ2-7 and V is TRBV20-1; TRBD2 matches 11 bases. The CDR3 covers 15 residues. Trimming cost V 5 bases and J 0 bases; bases outside gene matches: 6. The germline V gene encodes CDR1 DFQATT and CDR2 SNEGSKA (reference sequence). The CDR3 sequence: CSALSGREVSYEQYF. The CDR3 DNA reads TGCAGTGCTCTTAGCGGGAGGGAGGTCTCCTACGAGCAGTACTTC.

The table lists this clonotype with a few counts. The J gene is TRBJ1-5, the V gene TRBV2; D unclear. There are 14 residues in the CDR3. V was shortened by 5 bases and J by 5 bases, with 13 bases between the two germline ends. The V gene's germline CDR1 is SNHLY and CDR2 FYNNEI. The chain's CDR3 is CASSPDEIYQPQHF. CDR3 coding DNA: TGTGCCAGCAGTCCGGATGAGATCTATCAGCCCCAGCATTTT.

This clonotype appeared a few times. The chain carries TRBV7-8 and TRBJ1-3, with D maybe TRBD1 (6 bases). In germline, CDR1 is SGHVS, CDR2 FQNEAQ. Between the trimmed V and J ends, which lost 3 bases and 0 bases, there was a span of 9 bases. CDR3 length: 15 amino acids. CDR3 nucleotides: TGTGCCAGCAGCTTCGGACAGTACTCTGGAAACACCATATATTTT. Translation gives CASSFGQYSGNTIYF.

The chain combines TRBV27 with TRBJ1-6, with D possibly matching TRBD1 (5 bases). This CDR3 has 15 amino acids. Germline lookup yields CDR1 MNHEY and CDR2 SMNVEV (reference sequence). V was trimmed by 1 base and J by 11 bases, leaving 15 bases between them. The CDR3 DNA sequence: TGTGCCAGCAGTTTATTTACCCCAGGGATGACACCCCTCCACTTT. Encoded protein: CASSLFTPGMTPLHF.

This clonotype turned up a few times. The chain has TRBV28 and TRBJ1-6; D is possibly TRBD1 (6 bases). The CDR3 runs to 12 residues. Germline CDR1 MDHEN, CDR2 SYDVKM. The V and J ends lost 11 bases and 6 bases respectively, with 11 bases between them. The DNA for the CDR3 is TGTGCCGGACAGACGTCTAATTCACCCCTCCACTTT. This gives the protein CAGQTSNSPLHF.

This sequence joins TRBV15 and TRBJ2-1; 7 bases agree with TRBD1. Germline V gene sequence: CDR1 LNHNV, CDR2 YYDKDF (reference sequence). The V gene end was trimmed by 1 base and the J gene end by 7 bases; junction bases not matched to a gene: 16. The CDR3 sequence is 18 residues long. In nucleotides, the CDR3 is TGTGCCACCAGCAGAGGCGACCGGACAGGCTCCCAGGGGAATGAGCAGTTCTTC. Its translation: CATSRGDRTGSQGNEQFF. The variable domain in full, completed from reference TRBV15 and TRBJ2-1, reads DAMVIQNPRYQVTQFGKPVTLSCSQTLNHNVMYWYQQKSSQAPKLLFHYYDKDFNNEADTPDNFQSRRPNTSFCFLDIRSPGLGDTAMYLCATSRGDRTGSQGNEQFFGPGTRLTVL.

The CDR3, as DNA: TGCAGTGCTATCGGTGACGGGAACGAGCAGTACTTC. Translating gives CSAIGDGNEQYF. The J gene is TRBJ2-7, the V gene TRBV20-1; possibly TRBD2 for D (5 bases). CDR1 is DFQATT, CDR2 SNEGSKA, per germline (reference sequence). The CDR3 length is 12 residues. V was trimmed by 4 bases and J by 5 bases, leaving 12 bases between them.

This clonotype has ten or more counts. The chain couples TRBV28 to TRBJ1-1; 9 nucleotides match TRBD1. The CDR3 is 16 amino acids. Trimming removed 1 base from V and 5 bases from J; junction bases left unmatched: 8. Germline V CDR1 and CDR2: MDHEN, SYDVKM. The CDR3 protein is CASSLYRGQGSTEAFF. The CDR3 nucleotides are TGTGCCAGCAGTTTATATCGGGGACAGGGCTCGACTGAAGCTTTCTTT.

This clonotype was detected many times. The rearrangement links TRBV20-1 to TRBJ2-2, with 8 bases that match TRBD1. The J segment lost 3 bases and the V segment lost 2 bases, leaving 5 bases of the junction unmatched. The CDR3 totals 15 residues. Germline lookup yields CDR1 DFQATT and CDR2 SNEGSKA (reference sequence). For the CDR3, the DNA is TGCAGTGCTAGAATACCGGGACAGGACACCGGGGAGCTGTTTTTT. Translated: CSARIPGQDTGELFF.

The sample holds many counts of this clonotype. The chain joins TRBV6-2 or TRBV6-3 to TRBJ1-1; D ambiguous. Germline loops: CDR1 MNHEY, CDR2 SVGEGT. Trimming shortened V by 0 bases and J by 2 bases, and 19 bases separated the two germline ends. This CDR3 spans 18 amino acids. CDR3 in amino acids: CASSYSTLRQLFNTEAFF. CDR3 DNA sequence: TGTGCCAGCAGTTACTCGACACTTCGTCAGCTCTTCAACACTGAAGCTTTCTTT.

V gene TRBV7-9 combines with J gene TRBJ2-3; D remains ambiguous. CDR1 SEHNR and CDR2 FQNEAQ come from the germline V gene (reference sequence). The length of the CDR3 is 15 residues. V dropped 3 bases and J dropped 0 bases, with 10 bases sitting between them. CDR3 sequence: CASSFGFTSTDTQYF. Written as DNA, the CDR3 is TGTGCCAGCAGCTTCGGTTTTACTAGCACAGATACGCAGTATTTT.

This clonotype was counted ten times or more. The V gene is TRBV12-3 or TRBV12-4, the J gene TRBJ1-1, with 8 bases aligning to TRBD1. Unmatched junction bases numbered 4, after V lost 2 bases and J lost 2 bases. The CDR3 sequence is 15 residues long. CDR3 DNA: TGTGCCAGCAGTTTATCCAGGGGGCGAAACACTGAAGCTTTCTTT. Translated: CASSLSRGRNTEAFF.

This rearrangement joins TRBV10-2 to TRBJ2-1; 11 bases are a match to TRBD2. J was trimmed by 5 bases and V by 6 bases; bases with no gene match: 12. The CDR3 is made up of 17 amino acids. The germline CDR1 and CDR2 sequences are WSHSY and SAAADI. CDR3 DNA: TGCGCCAGCAGAGAACTAGCGGGAGCTTCTTTTAACAATGAGCAGTTCTTC. It yields the protein CASRELAGASFNNEQFF.

This clonotype was seen many times. The CDR3 spells CSAGGGTGELFF. The CDR3 DNA follows: TGCAGTGCTGGGGGGGGGACCGGGGAGCTGTTTTTT. The chain employs TRBV20-1 and TRBJ2-2; 7 bases match TRBD2. J was trimmed by 5 bases and V by 5 bases; bases with no gene match: 2. The germline V gene encodes CDR1 DFQATT and CDR2 SNEGSKA (reference sequence). The CDR3 is 12 amino acids.

This clonotype has at least ten counts. V gene TRBV12-3 or TRBV12-4 combines with J gene TRBJ2-5, with D possibly called TRBD1 or TRBD2 (5 bases each). V dropped 0 bases and J dropped 1 base, with 6 bases sitting between them. This CDR3 region has 14 residues. The CDR3 nucleotides read TGTGCCAGCAGTTTAGCGGGGGTCCAAGAGACCCAGTACTTC. This encodes CASSLAGVQETQYF.

The genes are TRBV5-5 and TRBJ1-5; no clear D gene. The CDR3 runs 14 residues. V was shortened by 6 bases and J by 5 bases, with 15 bases between the two germline ends. CDR1 and CDR2 (germline): SGHKS, YYEKEE (reference sequence). The CDR3 DNA is TGTGCCAGCACCACCCTTCTGTCAGATCAGCCCCAGCATTTT. It yields the protein CASTTLLSDQPQHF. Drawing the rest from reference TRBV5-5 and TRBJ1-5, the complete variable domain is DAGVTQSPTHLIKTRGQQVTLRCSPISGHKSVSWYQQVLGQGPQFIFQYYEKEERGRGNFPDRFSARQFPNYSSELNVNALLLGDSALYLCASTTLLSDQPQHFGDGTRLSIL.

This clonotype was seen ten or more times. V usage is TRBV5-1 and J usage is TRBJ1-2, with 7 bases identical to TRBD1. Germline values: CDR1 SGHRS, CDR2 YFSETQ. This CDR3 is 14 amino acids long. V gave up 4 bases and J gave up 4 bases; unmatched junction bases: 7. The CDR3 sequence: CASSPGDRIYGYTF. CDR3 nucleotides: TGCGCCAGCAGCCCGGGGGACAGAATCTATGGCTACACCTTC.

Many counts were recorded for this clonotype. The genes are TRBV2 and TRBJ1-6, with 10 bases identical to TRBD1. Germline V gives CDR1 SNHLY, CDR2 FYNNEI. CDR3 length equals 15 residues. V lost 6 bases, J lost 5 bases, and 4 bases stayed unmatched. Here the CDR3 reads CASRPGTGDNSPLHF. CDR3 bases: TGTGCCAGCAGACCCGGGACAGGGGATAATTCACCCCTCCACTTT.

This clonotype was observed a handful of times. CDR3 residues: CASRDRVNYGYTF. The CDR3 region has the DNA TGTGCCAGCAGGGACAGGGTTAACTATGGCTACACCTTC. The V call is TRBV6-1, the J call TRBJ1-2; TRBD1 matches 8 bases. Trimming at V came to 6 bases and at J to 1 base, leaving 1 base not matched to a gene. The CDR3 has 13 amino acids. Germline CDR1 reads MNHNS; CDR2 reads SASEGT.

This clonotype appeared many times. This chain connects TRBV28 to TRBJ2-7; 8 bases are a match to TRBD2. The germline V gene has CDR1 MDHEN and CDR2 SYDVKM. J gave up 3 bases and V 10 bases, and 14 bases lay outside the gene matches. The CDR3 loop spans 15 amino acids. Here the CDR3 reads CATASGGVGVYEQYF. DNA for the CDR3: TGTGCCACTGCCTCCGGGGGGGTTGGGGTCTACGAGCAGTACTTC.